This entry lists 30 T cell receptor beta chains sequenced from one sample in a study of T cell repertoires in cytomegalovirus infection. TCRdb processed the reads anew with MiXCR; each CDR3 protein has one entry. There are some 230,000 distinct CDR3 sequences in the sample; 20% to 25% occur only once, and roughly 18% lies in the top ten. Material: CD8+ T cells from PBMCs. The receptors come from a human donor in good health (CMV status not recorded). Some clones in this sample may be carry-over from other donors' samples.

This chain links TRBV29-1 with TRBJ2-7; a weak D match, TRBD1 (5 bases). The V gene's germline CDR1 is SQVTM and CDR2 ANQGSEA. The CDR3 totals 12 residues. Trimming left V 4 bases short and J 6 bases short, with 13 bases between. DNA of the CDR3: TGCAGCGTTGTGGACCCTCAGGGCGAGCAGTACTTC. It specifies CSVVDPQGEQYF.

The CDR3 here is CSATSVRPVLAQEETQYF. In nucleotides, the CDR3 is TGCAGTGCTACCTCAGTTAGGCCGGTTCTGGCCCAAGAAGAGACCCAGTACTTC. The rearrangement links TRBV20-1 to TRBJ2-5; D is unclear. Trimming pared 4 bases from V and 3 bases from J, leaving 27 bases between. CDR1 and CDR2 (germline): DFQATT, SNEGSKA (reference sequence). The CDR3 has 18 residues.

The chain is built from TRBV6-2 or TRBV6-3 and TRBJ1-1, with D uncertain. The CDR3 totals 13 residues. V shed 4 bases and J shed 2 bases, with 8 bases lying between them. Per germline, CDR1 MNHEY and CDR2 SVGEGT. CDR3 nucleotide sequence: TGTGCCAGCAGTTGGTTGTTTAACACTGAAGCTTTCTTT. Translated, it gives CASSWLFNTEAFF.

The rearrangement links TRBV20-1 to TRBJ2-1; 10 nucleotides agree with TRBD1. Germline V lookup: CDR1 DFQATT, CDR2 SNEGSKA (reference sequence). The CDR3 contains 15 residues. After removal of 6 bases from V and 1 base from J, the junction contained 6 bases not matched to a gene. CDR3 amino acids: CSASGTGVSYNEQFF. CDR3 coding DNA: TGCAGTGCGAGCGGGACAGGGGTATCCTACAATGAGCAGTTCTTC.

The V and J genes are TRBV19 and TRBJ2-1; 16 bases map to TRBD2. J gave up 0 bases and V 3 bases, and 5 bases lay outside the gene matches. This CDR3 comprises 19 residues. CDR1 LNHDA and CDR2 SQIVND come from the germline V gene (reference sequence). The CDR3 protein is CASSIWGLAGGSSYNEQFF. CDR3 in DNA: TGTGCCAGTAGTATCTGGGGACTAGCGGGGGGGAGCTCCTACAATGAGCAGTTCTTC.

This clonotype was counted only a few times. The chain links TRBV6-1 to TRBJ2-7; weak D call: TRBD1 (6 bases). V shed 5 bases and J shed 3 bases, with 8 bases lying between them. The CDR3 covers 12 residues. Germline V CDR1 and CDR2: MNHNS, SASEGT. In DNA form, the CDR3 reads TGTGCCAGCAGTAAGGACAGCTACGAGCAGTACTTC. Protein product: CASSKDSYEQYF.

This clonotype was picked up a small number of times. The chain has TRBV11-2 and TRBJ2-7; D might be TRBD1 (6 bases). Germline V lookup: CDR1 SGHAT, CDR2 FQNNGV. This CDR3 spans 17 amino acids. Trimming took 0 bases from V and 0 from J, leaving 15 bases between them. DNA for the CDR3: TGTGCCAGCAGCTTAGAGGGGTACAGGGCCAGCTCCTACGAGCAGTACTTC. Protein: CASSLEGYRASSYEQYF. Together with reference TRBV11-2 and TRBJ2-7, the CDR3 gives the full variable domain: EAGVAQSPRYKIIEKRQSVAFWCNPISGHATLYWYQQILGQGPKLLIQFQNNGVVDDSQLPKDRFSAERLKGVDSTLKIQPAKLEDSAVYLCASSLEGYRASSYEQYFGPGTRLTVT.

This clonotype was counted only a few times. The CDR3 sequence: CAISTDRSYNEQFF. CDR3 sequence (DNA): TGTGCCATCAGTACCGACAGATCATACAATGAGCAGTTCTTC. V usage is TRBV10-3 and J usage is TRBJ2-1; D perhaps matches TRBD1 (5 bases). Trimming removed 5 bases at V and 4 bases at J, with 12 bases between. Germline V gene lookup returns CDR1 ENHRY and CDR2 SYGVKD. The CDR3 has 14 residues.

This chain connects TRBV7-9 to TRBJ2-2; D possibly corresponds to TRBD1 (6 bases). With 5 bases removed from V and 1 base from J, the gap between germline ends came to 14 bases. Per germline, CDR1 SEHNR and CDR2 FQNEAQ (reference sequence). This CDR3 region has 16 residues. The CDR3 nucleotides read TGTGCCAGCAGCCGGCCCCCGACAGGGAACACCGGGGAGCTGTTTTTT. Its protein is CASSRPPTGNTGELFF.

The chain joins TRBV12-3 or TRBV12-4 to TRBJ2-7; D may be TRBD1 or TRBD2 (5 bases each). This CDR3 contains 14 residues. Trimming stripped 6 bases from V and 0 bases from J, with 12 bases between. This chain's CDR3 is CASRSGDSSYEQYF. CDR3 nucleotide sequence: TGTGCCAGCAGGAGCGGCGACAGCTCCTACGAGCAGTACTTC.

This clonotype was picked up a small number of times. The chain's CDR3 is CSVSGTGDETEAFF. CDR3 in DNA: TGCAGCGTCTCCGGGACAGGGGACGAGACTGAAGCTTTCTTT. V gene TRBV29-1 combines with J gene TRBJ1-1; the match to TRBD1 covers 10 bases. Unmatched junction bases numbered 9, after V lost 6 bases and J lost 5 bases. The germline V gene has CDR1 SQVTM and CDR2 ANQGSEA. The CDR3 spans 14 residues.

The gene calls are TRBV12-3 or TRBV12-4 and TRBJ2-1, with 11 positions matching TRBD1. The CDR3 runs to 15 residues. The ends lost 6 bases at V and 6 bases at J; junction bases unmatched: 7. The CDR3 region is CASRTGTGGRNEQFF. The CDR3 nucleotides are TGTGCCAGCAGAACCGGGACAGGGGGACGCAATGAGCAGTTCTTC.

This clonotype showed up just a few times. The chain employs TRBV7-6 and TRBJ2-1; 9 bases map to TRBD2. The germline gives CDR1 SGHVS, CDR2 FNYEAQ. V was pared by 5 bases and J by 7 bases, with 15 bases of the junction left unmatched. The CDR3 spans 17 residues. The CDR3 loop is CASSPPVAGGPFNEQFF. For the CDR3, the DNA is TGTGCCAGCAGCCCCCCCGTGGCGGGGGGGCCGTTTAATGAGCAGTTCTTC.

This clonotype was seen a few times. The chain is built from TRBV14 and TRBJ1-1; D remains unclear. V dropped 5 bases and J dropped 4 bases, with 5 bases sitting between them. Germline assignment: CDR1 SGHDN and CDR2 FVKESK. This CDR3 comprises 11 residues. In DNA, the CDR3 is TGTGCCAGCAGCGCAACCACTGAAGCTTTCTTT. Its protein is CASSATTEAFF.

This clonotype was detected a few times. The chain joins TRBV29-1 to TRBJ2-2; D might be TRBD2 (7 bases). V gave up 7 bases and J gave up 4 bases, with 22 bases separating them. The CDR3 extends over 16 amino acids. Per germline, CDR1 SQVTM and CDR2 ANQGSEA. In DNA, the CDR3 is TGCAGCGCCATCCGAGGGGGAGGGTTGTTCACCGGGGAGCTGTTTTTT. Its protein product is CSAIRGGGLFTGELFF.

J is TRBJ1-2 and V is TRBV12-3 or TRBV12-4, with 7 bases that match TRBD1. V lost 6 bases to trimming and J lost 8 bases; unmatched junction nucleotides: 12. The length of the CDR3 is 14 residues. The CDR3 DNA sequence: TGTGCCAGCAGGCCACCCCGACAAGGGGGCGGCTACACCTTC. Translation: CASRPPRQGGGYTF.

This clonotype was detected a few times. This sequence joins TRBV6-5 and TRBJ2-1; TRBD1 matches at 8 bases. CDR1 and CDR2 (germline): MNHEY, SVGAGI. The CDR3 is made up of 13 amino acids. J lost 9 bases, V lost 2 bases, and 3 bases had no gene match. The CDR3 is CASSYPDRGEQFF. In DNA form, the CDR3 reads TGTGCCAGCAGTTACCCCGACAGGGGTGAGCAGTTCTTC.

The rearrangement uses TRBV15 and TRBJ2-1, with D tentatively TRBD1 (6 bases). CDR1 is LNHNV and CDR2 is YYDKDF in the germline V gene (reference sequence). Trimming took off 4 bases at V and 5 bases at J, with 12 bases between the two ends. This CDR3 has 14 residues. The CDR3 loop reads CATSILDRNNEQFF. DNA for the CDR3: TGTGCCACCAGCATCTTAGACAGGAACAATGAGCAGTTCTTC.

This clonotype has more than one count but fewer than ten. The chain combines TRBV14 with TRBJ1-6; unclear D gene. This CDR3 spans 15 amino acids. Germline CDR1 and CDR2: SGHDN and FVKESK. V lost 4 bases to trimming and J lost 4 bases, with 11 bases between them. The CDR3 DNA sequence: TGTGCCAGCAGCCTCAAGGGATATTATAATTCACCCCTCCACTTT. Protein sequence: CASSLKGYYNSPLHF.

CDR3 sequence (DNA): TGCAGTGCTGATACTGACGCTAGCGGGGGCCCTTGGGATGAGCAGTTCTTC. Translation gives CSADTDASGGPWDEQFF. The chain carries TRBV20-1 and TRBJ2-1, with 10 bases fitting TRBD2. Germline lookup yields CDR1 DFQATT and CDR2 SNEGSKA (reference sequence). After removal of 5 bases from V and 8 bases from J, the junction contained 18 bases not matched to a gene. The CDR3 has 17 amino acids.

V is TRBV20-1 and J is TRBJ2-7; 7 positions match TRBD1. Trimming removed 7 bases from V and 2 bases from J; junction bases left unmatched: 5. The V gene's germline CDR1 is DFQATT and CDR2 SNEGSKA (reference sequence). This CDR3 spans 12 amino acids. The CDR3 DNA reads TGCAGTGGACAGGGTTGGACCTACGAGCAGTACTTC. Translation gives CSGQGWTYEQYF.

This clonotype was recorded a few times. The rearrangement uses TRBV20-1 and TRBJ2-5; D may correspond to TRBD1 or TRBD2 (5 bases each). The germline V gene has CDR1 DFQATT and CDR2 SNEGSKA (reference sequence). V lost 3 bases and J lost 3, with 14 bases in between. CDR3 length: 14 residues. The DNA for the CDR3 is TGCAGTGCTAGTGGGGCCGGGACGGAAGAGACCCAGTACTTC. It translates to CSASGAGTEETQYF.

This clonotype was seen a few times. The CDR3 sequence is CSVVTTNTGELFF. Written as DNA, the CDR3 is TGCAGCGTTGTGACAACGAACACCGGGGAGCTGTTTTTT. J is TRBJ2-2 and V is TRBV29-1; no definite D call. V dropped 4 bases and J dropped 0 bases, with 6 bases sitting between them. Germline values: CDR1 SQVTM, CDR2 ANQGSEA. The CDR3 covers 13 residues.

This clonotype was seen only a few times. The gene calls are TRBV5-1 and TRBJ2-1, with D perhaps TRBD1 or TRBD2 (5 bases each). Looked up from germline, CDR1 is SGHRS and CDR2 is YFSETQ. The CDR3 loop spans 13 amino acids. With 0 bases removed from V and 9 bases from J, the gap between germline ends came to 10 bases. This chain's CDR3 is CASSLEGTLEQFF. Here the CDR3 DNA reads TGCGCCAGCAGCTTGGAAGGGACCCTTGAGCAGTTCTTC. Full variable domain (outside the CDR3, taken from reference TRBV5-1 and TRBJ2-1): KAGVTQTPRYLIKTRGQQVTLSCSPISGHRSVSWYQQTPGQGLQFLFEYFSETQRNKGNFPGRFSGRQFSNSRSEMNVSTLELGDSALYLCASSLEGTLEQFFGPGTRLTVL.

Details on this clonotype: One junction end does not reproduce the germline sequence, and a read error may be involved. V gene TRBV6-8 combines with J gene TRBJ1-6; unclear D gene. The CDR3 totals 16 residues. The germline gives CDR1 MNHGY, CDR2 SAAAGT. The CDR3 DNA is TGTGCCAGCAGTTACTCGGGGAGATCCTGTAATTCACCCCTCCACTTT. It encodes CASSYSGRSCNSPLHF.

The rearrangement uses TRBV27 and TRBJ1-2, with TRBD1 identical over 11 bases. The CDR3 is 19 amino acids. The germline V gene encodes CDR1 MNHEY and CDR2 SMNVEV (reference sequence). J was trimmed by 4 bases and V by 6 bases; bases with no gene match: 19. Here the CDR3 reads CASSSRGGGQGVPPYGYTF. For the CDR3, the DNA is TGTGCCAGCAGCTCCCGTGGTGGGGGACAGGGGGTCCCACCCTATGGCTACACCTTC.

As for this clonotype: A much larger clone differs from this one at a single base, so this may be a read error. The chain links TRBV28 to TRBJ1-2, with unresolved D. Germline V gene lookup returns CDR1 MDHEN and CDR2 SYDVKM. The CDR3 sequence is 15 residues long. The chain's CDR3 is CASSLLGIGNCGYTF. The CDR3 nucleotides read TGTGCCAGCAGTTTACTGGGGATTGGAAACTGTGGCTACACCTTC.

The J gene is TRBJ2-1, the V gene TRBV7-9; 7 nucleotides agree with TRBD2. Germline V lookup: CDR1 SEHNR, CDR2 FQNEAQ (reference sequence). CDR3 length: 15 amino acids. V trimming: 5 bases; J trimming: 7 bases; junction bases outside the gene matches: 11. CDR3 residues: CASSPPGGGGNEQFF. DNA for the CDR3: TGTGCCAGCAGCCCACCCGGCGGGGGTGGAAATGAGCAGTTCTTC.

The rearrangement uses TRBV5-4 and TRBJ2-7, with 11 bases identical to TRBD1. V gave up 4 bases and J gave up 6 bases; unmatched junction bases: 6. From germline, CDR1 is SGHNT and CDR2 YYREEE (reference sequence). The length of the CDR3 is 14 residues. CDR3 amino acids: CASSQGQGGGEQYF. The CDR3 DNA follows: TGTGCCAGCAGCCAGGGACAGGGGGGTGGCGAGCAGTACTTC.

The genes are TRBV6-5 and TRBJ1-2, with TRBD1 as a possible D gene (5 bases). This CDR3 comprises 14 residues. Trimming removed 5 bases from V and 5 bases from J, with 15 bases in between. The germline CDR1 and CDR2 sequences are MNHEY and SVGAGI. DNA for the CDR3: TGTGCCAGCAGTGAGCAGGGCGGAGGATATGGCTACACCTTC. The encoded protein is CASSEQGGGYGYTF.